This entry concerns a single TCR beta chain. Autoimmune disease history or systemic immunosuppression disqualified patients. The table came from immunoSEQ multiplex PCR; TCRdb's copy has only in-frame clones and leaves some out. The sample records around 12,000 clones, 84% being singletons. These data belong to a study of OX40 agonist ivuxolimab in advanced cancers. The CDR3 contains 13 residues. Germline V gene data show CDR1 as SGHAT and CDR2 as FQDESV (reference sequence). Trimming removed 5 bases from V and 5 bases from J, with 12 bases in between. This sequence joins TRBV11-1 and TRBJ1-1; D is perhaps TRBD1 (5 bases). The TCR originated in an adult with an advanced solid tumor such as melanoma, head and neck, liver or kidney cancer. The source was CD4+ or CD8+ T cells sorted from blood, collected in a trial of the OX40 agonist ivuxolimab. The CDR3 loop reads CASSRQGYTEAFF. Here the CDR3 DNA reads TGTGCCAGCAGCCGTCAGGGATATACTGAAGCTTTCTTT.